This T cell receptor (beta chain) was captured in a study of shared clonotypes between healthy human individuals. Study-level results: Memory subsets generally showed smaller estimated richness than naive subsets did.

Germline V gene sequence: CDR1 SEHNR, CDR2 FQNEAQ (reference sequence). CDR3 length equals 15 residues. Trimming cost V 5 bases and J 7 bases; bases outside gene matches: 11. Turning to this clone: Its cognate antigen is unknown.

Genomic DNA of each subset was evenly split across several immunoSEQ plates. This table comes from immunoSEQ multiplex PCR, and its TCRdb copy is limited to in-frame clones, with some not included. The sample includes approximately 500,000 clones, almost 97% seen only once; the top ten take about 0.064%. The gene calls are TRBV7-9 and TRBJ2-7; 10 nucleotides line up with TRBD1. Sequenced: naive CD4+ T cells sorted from blood. The subset here: CD45RA+ positively selected. This TCR came from a woman under 40 in good health. The CDR3 sequence is CASSTTGGAFQEQYF. The CDR3, as DNA: TGTGCCAGCAGCACGACAGGGGGCGCTTTTCAGGAGCAGTACTTC. Together with reference TRBV7-9 and TRBJ2-7, the CDR3 gives the full variable domain: DTGVSQNPRHKITKRGQNVTFRCDPISEHNRLYWYRQTLGQGPEFLTYFQNEAQLEKSRLLSDRFSAERPKGSFSTLEIQRTEQGDSAMYLCASSTTGGAFQEQYFGPGTRLTVT.